At least ten counts were recorded for the clone carrying this T cell receptor (beta chain). V was shortened by 1 base and J by 0 bases, with 10 bases between the two germline ends. The length of the CDR3 is 14 residues. Looked up from germline, CDR1 is GTSNPN and CDR2 is SVGIG (reference sequence). The data were taken from a study of early T cells in non-severe SARS-CoV-2 infection. Using its own MiXCR run on the 5' RACE reads, TCRdb lists one record per CDR3 protein. This sample has about 63,000 distinct CDR3 sequences; approximately 13% occur once, and the top ten carry around 5.1%. The TCR comes from an adult who was a healthcare worker with PCR-confirmed SARS-CoV-2 infection or an uninfected control (not recorded which). The J gene is TRBJ2-7, the V gene TRBV30; D remains unclear. The sequenced sample was whole blood. This chain's CDR3 is CAWSGLSSSYEQYF. The DNA for the CDR3 is TGTGCCTGGAGTGGACTGTCGAGCTCCTACGAGCAGTACTTC.